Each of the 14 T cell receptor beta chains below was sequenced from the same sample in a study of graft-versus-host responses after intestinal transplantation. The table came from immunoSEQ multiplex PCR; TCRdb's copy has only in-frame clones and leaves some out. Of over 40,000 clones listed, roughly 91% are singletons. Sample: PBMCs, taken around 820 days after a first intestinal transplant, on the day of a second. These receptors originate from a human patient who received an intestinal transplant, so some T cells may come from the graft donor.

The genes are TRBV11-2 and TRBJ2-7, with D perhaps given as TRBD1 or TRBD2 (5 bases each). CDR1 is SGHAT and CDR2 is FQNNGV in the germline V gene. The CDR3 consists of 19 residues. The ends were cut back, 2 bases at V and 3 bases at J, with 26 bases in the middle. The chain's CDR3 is CASSLPRDPRPYWDYEQYF. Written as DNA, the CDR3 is TGTGCCAGCAGCTTACCTAGGGACCCTCGACCCTACTGGGACTACGAGCAGTACTTC.

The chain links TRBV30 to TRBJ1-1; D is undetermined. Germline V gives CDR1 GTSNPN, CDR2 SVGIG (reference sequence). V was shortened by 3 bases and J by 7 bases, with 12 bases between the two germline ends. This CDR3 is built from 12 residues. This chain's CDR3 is CAWRLDVNEAFF. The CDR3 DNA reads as TGTGCCTGGAGATTGGACGTTAATGAAGCTTTCTTT.

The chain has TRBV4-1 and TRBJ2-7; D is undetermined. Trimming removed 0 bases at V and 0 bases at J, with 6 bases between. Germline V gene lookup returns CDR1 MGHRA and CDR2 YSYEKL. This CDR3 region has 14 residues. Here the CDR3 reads CASSQDRPSYEQYF. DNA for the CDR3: TGCGCCAGCAGCCAAGATAGGCCCTCCTACGAGCAGTACTTC.

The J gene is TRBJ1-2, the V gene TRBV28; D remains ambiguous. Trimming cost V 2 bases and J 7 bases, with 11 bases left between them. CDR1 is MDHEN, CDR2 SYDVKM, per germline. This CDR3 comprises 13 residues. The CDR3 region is CASSLTSTRGYTF. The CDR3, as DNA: TGTGCCAGCAGTTTAACCAGTACGCGTGGCTACACCTTC.

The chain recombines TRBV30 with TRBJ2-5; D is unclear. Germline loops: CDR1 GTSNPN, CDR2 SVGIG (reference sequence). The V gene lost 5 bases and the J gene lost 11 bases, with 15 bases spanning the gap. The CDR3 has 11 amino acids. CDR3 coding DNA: TGTGCCTGGTCAGACATACGGATACAGTACTTC. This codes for CAWSDIRIQYF.

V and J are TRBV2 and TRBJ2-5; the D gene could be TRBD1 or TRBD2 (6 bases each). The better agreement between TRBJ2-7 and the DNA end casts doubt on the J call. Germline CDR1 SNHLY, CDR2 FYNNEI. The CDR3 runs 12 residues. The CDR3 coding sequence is TGTGCCAGCAGTGGGGGGGCCATCGAGCAGTACTTC. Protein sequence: CASSGGAIEQYF.

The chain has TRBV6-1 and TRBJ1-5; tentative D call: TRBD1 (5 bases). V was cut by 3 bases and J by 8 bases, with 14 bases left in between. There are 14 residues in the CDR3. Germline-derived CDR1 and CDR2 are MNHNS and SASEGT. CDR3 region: CASSDGGPNKPQHF. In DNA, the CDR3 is TGTGCCAGCAGTGACGGGGGACCCAACAAGCCCCAGCATTTT.

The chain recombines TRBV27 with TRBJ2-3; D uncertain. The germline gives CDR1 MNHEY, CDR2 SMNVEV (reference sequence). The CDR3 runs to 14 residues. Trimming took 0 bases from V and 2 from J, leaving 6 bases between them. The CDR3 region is CASSLSLITDTQYF. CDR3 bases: TGTGCCAGCAGTTTATCGCTTATCACAGATACGCAGTATTTT.

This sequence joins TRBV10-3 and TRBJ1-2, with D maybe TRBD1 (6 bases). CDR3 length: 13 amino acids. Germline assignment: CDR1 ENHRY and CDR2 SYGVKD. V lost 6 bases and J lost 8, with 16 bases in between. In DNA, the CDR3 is TGTGCCATCAGCGGACAGTCTCTGGAGGGCTACACCTTC. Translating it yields CAISGQSLEGYTF.

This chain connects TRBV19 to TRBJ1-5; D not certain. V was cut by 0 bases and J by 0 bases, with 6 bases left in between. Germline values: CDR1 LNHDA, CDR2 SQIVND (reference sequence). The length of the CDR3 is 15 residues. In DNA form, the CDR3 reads TGTGCCAGTAGTATAGAAGCGTATAGCAATCAGCCCCAGCATTTT. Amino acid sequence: CASSIEAYSNQPQHF.

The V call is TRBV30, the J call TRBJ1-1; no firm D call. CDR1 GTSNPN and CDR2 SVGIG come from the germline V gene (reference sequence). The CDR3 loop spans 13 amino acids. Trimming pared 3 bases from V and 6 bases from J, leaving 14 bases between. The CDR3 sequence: CAWSRDNSPEAFF. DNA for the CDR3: TGTGCCTGGAGCCGGGATAACTCCCCTGAAGCTTTCTTT.

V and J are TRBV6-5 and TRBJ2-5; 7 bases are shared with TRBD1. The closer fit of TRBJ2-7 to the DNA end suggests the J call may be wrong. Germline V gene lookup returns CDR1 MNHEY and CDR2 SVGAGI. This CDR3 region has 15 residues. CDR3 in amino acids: CASSYSGQAPYEQYF. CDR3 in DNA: TGTGCCAGCAGTTACTCAGGACAGGCCCCCTACGAGCAGTACTTC.

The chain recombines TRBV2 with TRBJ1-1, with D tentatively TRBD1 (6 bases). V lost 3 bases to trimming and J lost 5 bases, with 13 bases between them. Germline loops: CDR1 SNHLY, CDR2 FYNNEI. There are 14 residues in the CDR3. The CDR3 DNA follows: TGTGCCAGCAGTGATCGGGGGGCTCTGACTGAAGCTTTCTTT. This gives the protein CASSDRGALTEAFF.

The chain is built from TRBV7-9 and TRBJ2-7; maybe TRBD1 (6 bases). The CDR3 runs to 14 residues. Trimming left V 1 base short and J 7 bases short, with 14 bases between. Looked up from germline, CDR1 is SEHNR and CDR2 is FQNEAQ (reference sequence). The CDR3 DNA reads TGTGCCAGCAGCTTAGGTACAGGGTTAAGGGAGCAGTACTTC. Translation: CASSLGTGLREQYF.